This T cell receptor (beta chain) was sequenced during a study of CXCR3-negative and CXCR3-positive naive CD8 T cells. General observations from the study: Greater hydrophobicity was found in TRB CDR3s of CXCR3-positive naive cells than of CXCR3-negative naive cells.

The TRB cDNA libraries were prepared by 5' RACE with UMI labels. After re-calling the 5' RACE reads, TCRdb lists one entry per CDR3 protein, DNA absent. The listing records roughly 59,000 distinct CDR3 sequences. Points on this clonotype: Its antigen is still unknown.

The germline V gene has CDR1 SGHAT and CDR2 FQNNGV. This CDR3 has 13 residues. Naive CD8+ T lymphocytes were specified as CD45RO-CCR7+CD27+CD95-. The sequence came from a human donor in good health. Some clones in this sample may be carry-over from other donors' samples. The chain links TRBV11-2 to TRBJ2-7. The sequencing input was naive CXCR3+ CD8+ T cells from blood. Subset of the sample: CD45RO-CCR7+CD27+CD95- naive CD8+ T cells expressing CXCR3 (TNR3+). The CDR3: CASSFQDGYEQYF.